The 26 T cell receptor beta chains listed next were all sequenced from one sample in a study of blood T cell repertoires in COVID-19. TCRdb's copy holds only in-frame clones and misses some; the assay was immunoSEQ multiplex PCR. The table lists 150,000 to 200,000 clones, 86% of them singletons, with over 7% in the top ten. Sequences were obtained from peripheral blood. These receptor sequences come from a woman over 75 in a cohort sampled during active or convalescent COVID-19.

The V and J genes are TRBV28 and TRBJ2-7, with 10 bases identical to TRBD1. V shed 6 bases and J 0 bases; nucleotides not matched to a gene: 14. The germline V gene has CDR1 MDHEN and CDR2 SYDVKM. The CDR3 runs to 18 residues. The CDR3 region is CASRYRDRGYSSSYEQYF. The DNA for the CDR3 is TGTGCCAGCAGGTACCGGGACAGGGGATACTCCTCCTCCTACGAGCAGTACTTC.

The V gene is TRBV14, the J gene TRBJ2-1; 8 bases match TRBD2. Germline V gene data show CDR1 as SGHDN and CDR2 as FVKESK. J was trimmed by 10 bases and V by 1 base; bases with no gene match: 18. The CDR3 contains 18 residues. The CDR3 coding sequence is TGTGCCAGCAGCCAAGGCAGGGCGGGCGGGAGGCCCCAGGGGGAGCAGTTCTTC. Protein product: CASSQGRAGGRPQGEQFF. Complete variable domain (other parts from reference TRBV14 and TRBJ2-1): EAGVTQFPSHSVIEKGQTVTLRCDPISGHDNLYWYRRVMGKEIKFLLHFVKESKQDESGMPNNRFLAERTGGTYSTLKVQPAELEDSGVYFCASSQGRAGGRPQGEQFFGPGTRLTVL.

The CDR3 loop reads CATSELQGGDEQFF. As DNA, the CDR3 is TGTGCCACCAGTGAACTGCAGGGGGGCGATGAGCAGTTCTTC. This chain uses TRBV24-1 with TRBJ2-1; D perhaps matches TRBD1 (7 bases). The CDR3 extends over 14 amino acids. Germline V gene lookup returns CDR1 KGHDR and CDR2 SFDVKD. V lost 4 bases to trimming and J lost 8 bases, with 14 bases between them.

The V call is TRBV6-5, the J call TRBJ1-4; 7 positions agree with TRBD1. V lost 7 bases to trimming and J lost 7 bases; unmatched junction nucleotides: 9. CDR3 size: 14 residues. CDR1 MNHEY and CDR2 SVGAGI come from the germline V gene. Here the CDR3 reads CASTSVQGTEKLFF. The CDR3 DNA sequence: TGTGCCAGCACTTCGGTACAGGGGACTGAAAAACTGTTTTTT.

The gene calls are TRBV28 and TRBJ2-7; 10 bases map to TRBD1. Losses at the gene ends were 6 bases for V and 4 bases for J; bases not matched to a gene: 6. Germline assignment: CDR1 MDHEN and CDR2 SYDVKM. There are 14 residues in the CDR3. In DNA, the CDR3 is TGTGCCAGCAGACCGACAGGGGGCTATTACGAGCAGTACTTC. It codes for CASRPTGGYYEQYF.

This chain links TRBV9 with TRBJ2-1, with 7 bases lining up with TRBD2. Trimming at V came to 0 bases and at J to 4 bases, leaving 4 bases not matched to a gene. The CDR3 has 15 residues. The germline gives CDR1 SGDLS, CDR2 YYNGEE. CDR3 loop: CASSVASGVYNEQFF. As DNA, the CDR3 is TGTGCCAGCAGCGTAGCAAGCGGGGTATACAATGAGCAGTTCTTC.

The V call is TRBV3-1 (or the pseudogene TRBV3-2), the J call TRBJ2-5, with D possibly matching TRBD2 (5 bases). V dropped 8 bases and J dropped 7 bases, with 8 bases sitting between them. CDR1 and CDR2 from the germline V gene are LGHDT and YNNKEL (reference sequence). This CDR3 contains 10 residues. The CDR3 DNA sequence: TGTGCCAGCTCTCGGGGGACCCAGTACTTC. It specifies CASSRGTQYF.

This chain joins TRBV2 and TRBJ2-1; 10 bases match TRBD2. CDR3 length: 17 residues. Germline CDR1 is SNHLY and CDR2 is FYNNEI. V was clipped by 6 bases and J by 0 bases; unmatched bases: 8. The CDR3 is CASRELAGWTSYNEQFF. The DNA for the CDR3 is TGTGCCAGCAGGGAACTAGCGGGATGGACCTCCTACAATGAGCAGTTCTTC.

This clone was seen only once. The gene calls are TRBV11-3 and TRBJ1-4, with TRBD1 matching over 8 bases. Germline lookup yields CDR1 SGHNT and CDR2 YENEEA. V lost 4 bases, J lost 10 bases, and 14 bases stayed unmatched. This CDR3 spans 16 amino acids. In DNA, the CDR3 is TGTGCCAGCAGCTCGGACTTCGGGACAGGCGAGGGAAAACTGTTTTTT. Translated: CASSSDFGTGEGKLFF.

The J gene is TRBJ2-3, the V gene TRBV29-1, with D uncertain. Looked up from germline, CDR1 is SQVTM and CDR2 is ANQGSEA. The CDR3 is 12 residues long. The germline V and J ends were trimmed by 0 bases and 6 bases, with 7 bases remaining between them. The CDR3 reads CSVEEAFDTQYF. In DNA, the CDR3 is TGCAGCGTTGAAGAGGCCTTTGATACGCAGTATTTT.

This clone was observed a handful of times. This CDR3 is CAISGQNNEQFF. As DNA, the CDR3 is TGTGCCATCAGTGGCCAGAACAATGAGCAGTTCTTC. The J gene is TRBJ2-1, the V gene TRBV10-3; no clear D gene. The germline V and J ends were trimmed by 4 bases and 5 bases, with 6 bases remaining between them. Germline V gene sequence: CDR1 ENHRY, CDR2 SYGVKD. The CDR3 consists of 12 residues.

The J gene is TRBJ2-7, the V gene TRBV7-8, with TRBD2 matching over 10 bases. Germline CDR1 and CDR2: SGHVS and FQNEAQ. After removal of 2 bases from V and 4 bases from J, the junction contained 5 bases not matched to a gene. The CDR3 totals 15 residues. CDR3 protein: CASSLNSGRSYEQYV. The CDR3 DNA is TGTGCCAGCAGCTTAAATAGCGGGAGGTCTTACGAGCAGTACGTC.

The chain couples TRBV3-1 (or the pseudogene TRBV3-2) to TRBJ2-7; the match to TRBD2 covers 8 bases. The CDR3 is 15 amino acids. The germline CDR1 and CDR2 sequences are LGHDT and YNNKEL (reference sequence). J gave up 3 bases and V 4 bases, and 8 bases lay outside the gene matches. CDR3 bases: TGTGCCAGCAGCCCGTCGGCGGGAGGTAACTACGAGCAGTACGTC. Encoded protein: CASSPSAGGNYEQYV.

This chain joins TRBV5-1 and TRBJ2-1; maybe TRBD2 (5 bases). Looked up from germline, CDR1 is SGHRS and CDR2 is YFSETQ. The length of the CDR3 is 18 residues. The germline V and J ends were trimmed by 0 bases and 7 bases, with 23 bases remaining between them. CDR3 DNA sequence: TGCGCCAGCAGCTTGGTGGGAGTCTTGGTCGTTCCGGGGAATGAGCAGTTCTTC. It encodes CASSLVGVLVVPGNEQFF.

As to this clone: The conserved phenylalanine or tryptophan normally closing the CDR3 is absent here, so this likely arose from a read error. The DNA is left out, because the CDR3 cannot be placed on it with certainty; the CDR3 is given as TCRdb lists it. The J gene is TRBJ1-1, the V gene TRBV12-3 or TRBV12-4; the table assigns TRBD1, which was not confirmed against the DNA. The length of the CDR3 is 13 amino acids, counting both ends. CDR3: CASSPTRQGSINL.

The chain carries TRBV18 and TRBJ1-2; D is perhaps TRBD1 (6 bases). Trimming stripped 3 bases from V and 9 bases from J, with 14 bases between. The CDR3 covers 13 residues. Germline values: CDR1 KGHSH, CDR2 LQKENI. This chain's CDR3 is CASSPGQKGSYTF. CDR3 nucleotides: TGTGCCAGCTCACCTGGACAGAAAGGGAGCTACACCTTC.

This chain uses TRBV6-1 with TRBJ2-1; 11 bases agree with TRBD1. Germline V gene data show CDR1 as MNHNS and CDR2 as SASEGT. The CDR3 loop spans 17 amino acids. V gave up 4 bases and J gave up 0 bases; unmatched junction bases: 5. CDR3 in amino acids: CASSGTGGVRSYNEQFF. The CDR3 DNA sequence: TGTGCCAGCAGTGGGACAGGGGGCGTCCGCTCCTACAATGAGCAGTTCTTC.

This clone has a single count. The genes are TRBV6-5 and TRBJ2-2; D is uncertain. V gave up 2 bases and J gave up 0 bases, with 4 bases separating them. CDR3 length equals 14 residues. Per germline, CDR1 MNHEY and CDR2 SVGAGI. The CDR3 sequence: CASSYATNTGELFF. The CDR3 bases are TGTGCCAGCAGTTACGCTACGAACACCGGGGAGCTGTTTTTT.

V and J are TRBV9 and TRBJ1-1; D might be TRBD1 (5 bases). Trimming stripped 4 bases from V and 4 bases from J, with 14 bases between. The germline CDR1 and CDR2 sequences are SGDLS and YYNGEE. The CDR3 runs to 14 residues. The CDR3 DNA reads TGTGCCAGCAGCCCCGCCTGGGGGGGCACTGAAGCTTTCTTT. Its translation is CASSPAWGGTEAFF.

The chain is built from TRBV29-1 and TRBJ2-3; 9 nucleotides align to TRBD1. With V trimmed by 7 bases and J by 4 bases, 6 bases remained unmatched. The CDR3 sequence is 13 residues long. Germline values: CDR1 SQVTM, CDR2 ANQGSEA. CDR3 sequence: CSATGQGADTQYF. In nucleotides, the CDR3 is TGCAGCGCAACGGGACAGGGTGCAGATACGCAGTATTTT.

The chain employs TRBV3-1 (or the pseudogene TRBV3-2) and TRBJ1-2; D is possibly TRBD1 (5 bases). V was shortened by 3 bases and J by 0 bases, with 17 bases between the two germline ends. The CDR3 has 17 residues. Germline V gene data show CDR1 as LGHDT and CDR2 as YNNKEL (reference sequence). The CDR3 nucleotides read TGTGCCAGCAGCCACGTCATGTCAGGGTCCCCTAACTATGGCTACACCTTC. It yields the protein CASSHVMSGSPNYGYTF.

The chain couples TRBV9 to TRBJ2-1, with unresolved D. The CDR3 extends over 13 amino acids. V was clipped by 2 bases and J by 6 bases, with 9 bases between them. Looked up from germline, CDR1 is SGDLS and CDR2 is YYNGEE. The chain's CDR3 is CASSVSPRNEQFF. The CDR3 coding sequence is TGTGCCAGCAGCGTTTCCCCCCGCAATGAGCAGTTCTTC.

This clone was seen only a few times. V is TRBV11-3 and J is TRBJ1-1, with D hard to call. With 1 base removed from V and 1 base from J, the gap between germline ends came to 16 bases. The germline V gene has CDR1 SGHNT and CDR2 YENEEA. This CDR3 contains 17 residues. CDR3 coding DNA: TGTGCCAGCAGCTTAGGCCAGTTAGGGAGGGCGAACACTGAAGCTTTCTTT. Translation: CASSLGQLGRANTEAFF.

CDR3 DNA: TGTGCCAGCAGTTACTCCCCGGGACAGCCCTACGAGCAGTACGTC. This codes for CASSYSPGQPYEQYV. This rearrangement joins TRBV6-6 to TRBJ2-7; 7 bases align to TRBD1. Unmatched junction bases numbered 4, after V lost 0 bases and J lost 2 bases. There are 15 residues in the CDR3. Germline CDR1 reads MNHNY; CDR2 reads SVGAGI (reference sequence).

On this clone itself: This could be a read error, since a much larger clone is one nucleotide away. V usage is TRBV7-7 and J usage is TRBJ2-1; 9 positions agree with TRBD2. The germline V gene has CDR1 SSHAT and CDR2 FNYEAQ (reference sequence). The CDR3 has 15 residues. V was clipped by 1 base and J by 4 bases; unmatched bases: 2. In DNA, the CDR3 is TGTGCCAGCAGCTTAGAAGCGGGAGGTTACAATGAGCAGTTCTTC. It codes for CASSLEAGGYNEQFF. The entire variable domain, with the rest obtained from reference TRBV7-7 and TRBJ2-1, is as follows: GAGVSQSPRYKVTKRGQDVTLRCDPISSHATLYWYQQALGQGPEFLTYFNYEAQPDKSGLPSDRFSAERPEGSISTLTIQRTEQRDSAMYRCASSLEAGGYNEQFFGPGTRLTVL.

This chain uses TRBV3-1 (or the pseudogene TRBV3-2) with TRBJ2-1, with 7 nucleotides matching TRBD1. Germline CDR1 LGHDT, CDR2 YNNKEL (reference sequence). This CDR3 contains 14 residues. The trim removed 2 bases at V and 6 bases at J, leaving 4 bases unmatched. CDR3 sequence (DNA): TGTGCCAGCAGCCAAATATACAGGGGCAATGAGCAGTTCTTC. Residues: CASSQIYRGNEQFF.